The 23 T cell receptor beta chains below come from one sample, sequenced in a study of CD8 T cells in Susac syndrome. RNA, at about 0.45 to 1 ug, was reverse transcribed with random hexamers. TCRdb re-analysed the immunoSEQ multiplex PCR reads in MiXCR, keeping a single row per CDR3 protein. The sample has some 120,000 distinct CDR3 sequences; over 85% are singletons. The sequenced sample consisted of CD8+ T cells from PBMCs. The receptors shown here come from a human donor with Susac syndrome.

The chain links TRBV20-1 to TRBJ2-5, with D perhaps matching TRBD2 (5 bases). Germline V lookup: CDR1 DFQATT, CDR2 SNEGSKA (reference sequence). There are 13 residues in the CDR3. V shed 1 base and J shed 4 bases, with 10 bases lying between them. The CDR3: CSARGSDSETQYF. The CDR3 DNA is TGCAGTGCTAGAGGTAGCGATTCAGAGACCCAGTACTTC.

The chain couples TRBV20-1 to TRBJ2-3; 9 nucleotides agree with TRBD2. Germline values: CDR1 DFQATT, CDR2 SNEGSKA (reference sequence). The CDR3 loop spans 15 amino acids. V gave up 3 bases and J gave up 3 bases; unmatched junction bases: 7. The CDR3 is CSARSSGSETDTQYF. The DNA for the CDR3 is TGCAGTGCTAGGAGTAGCGGGAGTGAGACAGATACGCAGTATTTT.

The gene calls are TRBV5-4 and TRBJ2-1, with 7 positions matching TRBD1. The J segment lost 8 bases and the V segment lost 0 bases, leaving 14 bases of the junction unmatched. This CDR3 has 17 residues. Looked up from germline, CDR1 is SGHNT and CDR2 is YYREEE (reference sequence). The CDR3 nucleotides read TGTGCCAGCAGCTTGGGGACAGGACAGAGTAAGGGCCATGAGCAGTTCTTC. This gives the protein CASSLGTGQSKGHEQFF.

The V gene is TRBV29-1, the J gene TRBJ1-1; no firm D call. The CDR3 spans 13 residues. Trimming took off 6 bases at V and 1 base at J, with 12 bases between the two ends. Germline loops: CDR1 SQVTM, CDR2 ANQGSEA. The CDR3 nucleotides are TGCAGCGTCGTCCCGGCCCCGAACACTGAAGCTTTCTTT. Translating it yields CSVVPAPNTEAFF.

The chain couples TRBV9 to TRBJ1-2; 7 bases agree with TRBD1. The CDR3 has 17 residues. V lost 0 bases, J lost 0 bases, and 8 bases stayed unmatched. CDR1 is SGDLS and CDR2 is YYNGEE in the germline V gene. Here the CDR3 DNA reads TGTGCCAGCAGCGTAGAAGGGTGGACAGGTCCTAACTATGGCTACACCTTC. It yields the protein CASSVEGWTGPNYGYTF.

The V and J genes are TRBV19 and TRBJ2-7; TRBD1 or TRBD2 may be the D gene (5 bases each). V lost 7 bases and J 1 base, leaving 11 bases between the germline ends. Germline V gene lookup returns CDR1 LNHDA and CDR2 SQIVND (reference sequence). The CDR3 consists of 13 residues. CDR3 bases: TGTGCCAGTAAGGGGACCGATTCCTACGAGCAGTACTTC. This gives the protein CASKGTDSYEQYF.

This chain joins TRBV7-9 and TRBJ1-5; a possible D gene is TRBD1 (5 bases). V was cut by 5 bases and J by 5 bases, with 13 bases left in between. The CDR3 runs to 14 residues. CDR1 and CDR2 from the germline V gene are SEHNR and FQNEAQ (reference sequence). The CDR3 loop reads CASSPGRPDQPQHF. The CDR3 DNA reads TGTGCCAGCAGCCCGGGACGGCCGGATCAGCCCCAGCATTTT.

The V gene is TRBV20-1, the J gene TRBJ2-3; D remains unclear. This CDR3 is 14 amino acids long. V shed 2 bases and J shed 4 bases, with 13 bases lying between them. Germline-derived CDR1 and CDR2 are DFQATT and SNEGSKA (reference sequence). The CDR3 sequence: CSARRRYHPDTQYF. The CDR3 nucleotides are TGCAGTGCTAGAAGGCGGTACCACCCAGATACGCAGTATTTT.

CDR3 nucleotide sequence: TGTGCCAGCAGCGCTACATGGAACACTGAAGCTTTCTTT. It codes for CASSATWNTEAFF. This chain connects TRBV5-6 to TRBJ1-1; D ambiguous. The CDR3 is made up of 13 amino acids. With 4 bases removed from V and 1 base from J, the gap between germline ends came to 8 bases. Germline V lookup: CDR1 SGHDT, CDR2 YYEEEE.

This chain connects TRBV30 to TRBJ2-7; D gene ambiguous. The germline V gene has CDR1 GTSNPN and CDR2 SVGIG (reference sequence). This CDR3 has 17 residues. The V gene lost 0 bases and the J gene lost 0 bases, with 18 bases spanning the gap. CDR3 in amino acids: CAWSVLFEQYNSYEQYF. Written as DNA, the CDR3 is TGTGCCTGGAGTGTACTTTTCGAACAGTATAACTCCTACGAGCAGTACTTC.

The V and J genes are TRBV12-3 or TRBV12-4 and TRBJ2-1, with TRBD2 as a possible D gene (6 bases). Trimming removed 5 bases from V and 2 bases from J, with 10 bases in between. This CDR3 has 14 residues. CDR3 DNA sequence: TGTGCCAGCAGTCCGGGACTTACCTACAATGAGCAGTTCTTC. Protein product: CASSPGLTYNEQFF.

CDR3 DNA sequence: TGTGCCAGCAGCTTGACTAGCGGGGGGGAGTTTGAGCAGTTCTTC. It yields the protein CASSLTSGGEFEQFF. The chain carries TRBV9 and TRBJ2-1; 14 bases fit TRBD2. The CDR3 extends over 15 amino acids. CDR1 is SGDLS, CDR2 YYNGEE, per germline. After removal of 4 bases from V and 9 bases from J, the junction contained 6 bases not matched to a gene. The complete variable domain, with remaining parts taken from reference TRBV9 and TRBJ2-1, reads DSGVTQTPKHLITATGQRVTLRCSPRSGDLSVYWYQQSLDQGLQFLIQYYNGEERAKGNILERFSAQQFPDLHSELNLSSLELGDSALYFCASSLTSGGEFEQFFGPGTRLTVL.

This clonotype was counted a few times. One junction end disagrees with the germline gene, perhaps due to a read error. This sequence joins TRBV5-1 and TRBJ2-7; no definite D call. Germline-derived CDR1 and CDR2 are SGHRS and YFSETQ. CDR3 length: 12 residues. CDR3 DNA: TGTGCCAGCAGTTCAAACTCCTACGAGCAGTACTTC. It translates to CASSSNSYEQYF.

V gene TRBV4-3 combines with J gene TRBJ2-2; D is possibly TRBD1 (6 bases). With 3 bases removed from V and 5 bases from J, the gap between germline ends came to 13 bases. The CDR3 sequence is 15 residues long. Germline V lookup: CDR1 LGHNA, CDR2 YSLEER. CDR3: CASSQTLRGTGELFF. DNA for the CDR3: TGCGCCAGCAGCCAGACCCTAAGGGGGACCGGGGAGCTGTTTTTT.

V and J are TRBV4-2 and TRBJ1-1, with D perhaps TRBD1 (6 bases). V was pared by 4 bases and J by 5 bases, with 20 bases between. The CDR3 is made up of 16 amino acids. Germline-derived CDR1 and CDR2 are LGHNA and YNFKEQ. This CDR3 reads CASSPAAGRGNTEAFF. The CDR3 DNA is TGTGCCAGCAGCCCTGCGGCAGGCAGGGGCAATACTGAAGCTTTCTTT.

The chain joins TRBV3-1 to TRBJ2-7; D gene ambiguous. Trimming shortened V by 1 base and J by 2 bases, and 6 bases separated the two germline ends. The CDR3 has 13 amino acids. The V gene's germline CDR1 is LGHDT and CDR2 YNNKEL (reference sequence). CDR3 nucleotides: TGTGCCAGCAGCCAAGCTAGGGCCTACGAGCAGTACTTC. It specifies CASSQARAYEQYF.

This sequence joins TRBV4-1 and TRBJ2-7, with TRBD1 matching 7 bases. This CDR3 is built from 18 residues. The ends lost 0 bases at V and 4 bases at J; junction bases unmatched: 15. Germline assignment: CDR1 MGHRA and CDR2 YSYEKL. The CDR3 nucleotides read TGCGCCAGCAGCCAAGAGCTGCCCCTACAGGGGTTTAATTACGAGCAGTACTTC. It yields the protein CASSQELPLQGFNYEQYF.

The CDR3 region is CASSQDWGYQETQYF. In nucleotides, the CDR3 is TGCGCCAGCAGCCAAGATTGGGGATATCAAGAGACCCAGTACTTC. The gene calls are TRBV4-3 and TRBJ2-5; D uncertain. Germline values: CDR1 LGHNA, CDR2 YSLEER. This CDR3 contains 15 residues. With 0 bases removed from V and 2 bases from J, the gap between germline ends came to 10 bases.

CDR3 DNA sequence: TGTGCCACCAGCAGAGAAGGTACCGGGGCAGGTCACTATGGCTACACCTTC. It yields the protein CATSREGTGAGHYGYTF. The V gene is TRBV15, the J gene TRBJ1-2, with D maybe TRBD1 (5 bases). Trimming removed 0 bases at V and 3 bases at J, with 17 bases between. Germline CDR1 and CDR2: LNHNV and YYDKDF (reference sequence). There are 17 residues in the CDR3.

J is TRBJ2-7 and V is TRBV7-2; 9 bases align to TRBD2. Germline lookup yields CDR1 SGHTA and CDR2 FQGNSA. The CDR3 spans 13 residues. The junction had 6 bases not matched to a gene; V was cut back by 6 bases and J by 6 bases. The CDR3 region is CASSGTSWVEQYF. CDR3 coding DNA: TGTGCCAGCAGTGGGACTAGCTGGGTCGAGCAGTACTTC.

V and J are TRBV27 and TRBJ2-5, with 7 nucleotides matching TRBD2. The CDR3 covers 14 residues. Trimming took 6 bases from V and 1 from J; bases not matched to a gene: 5. Per the germline V gene, CDR1 is MNHEY and CDR2 is SMNVEV (reference sequence). In DNA, the CDR3 is TGTGCCAGCAGCCGGGGGGACTCCCAAGAGACCCAGTACTTC. Its protein is CASSRGDSQETQYF.

The chain employs TRBV7-8 and TRBJ2-1; maybe TRBD2 (6 bases). V dropped 5 bases and J dropped 3 bases, with 14 bases sitting between them. The CDR3 spans 15 residues. Germline assignment: CDR1 SGHVS and CDR2 FQNEAQ. Written as DNA, the CDR3 is TGTGCCAGCAGCCCTATCCCGGGGGACTACAATGAGCAGTTCTTC. This encodes CASSPIPGDYNEQFF.

The rearrangement links TRBV14 to TRBJ2-6; no clear D. The CDR3 loop spans 18 amino acids. Germline V gene data show CDR1 as SGHDN and CDR2 as FVKESK. The V and J ends lost 0 bases and 0 bases respectively, with 12 bases between them. CDR3 protein: CASSQDGEGSSGANVLTF. CDR3 sequence (DNA): TGTGCCAGCAGCCAAGATGGAGAAGGTAGCTCTGGGGCCAACGTCCTGACTTTC.